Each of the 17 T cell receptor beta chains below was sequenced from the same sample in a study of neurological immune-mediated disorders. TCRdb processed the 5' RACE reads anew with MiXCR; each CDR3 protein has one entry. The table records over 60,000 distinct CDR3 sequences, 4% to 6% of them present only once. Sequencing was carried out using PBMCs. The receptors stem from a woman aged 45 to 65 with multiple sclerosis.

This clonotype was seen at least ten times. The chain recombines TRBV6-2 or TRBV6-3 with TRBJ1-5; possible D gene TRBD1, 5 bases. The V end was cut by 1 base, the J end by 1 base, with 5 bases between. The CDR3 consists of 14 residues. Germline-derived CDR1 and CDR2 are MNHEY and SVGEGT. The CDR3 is CASSYWDSNQPQHF. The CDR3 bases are TGTGCCAGCAGTTACTGGGACAGCAATCAGCCCCAGCATTTT.

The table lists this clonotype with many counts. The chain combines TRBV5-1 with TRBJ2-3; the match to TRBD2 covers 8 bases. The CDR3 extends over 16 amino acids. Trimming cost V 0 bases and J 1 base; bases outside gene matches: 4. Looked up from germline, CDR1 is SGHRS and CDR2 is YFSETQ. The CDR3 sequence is CASSLELAVGTDTQYF. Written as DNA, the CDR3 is TGCGCCAGCAGCTTGGAACTAGCGGTCGGCACAGATACGCAGTATTTT. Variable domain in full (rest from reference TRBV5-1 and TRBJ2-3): KAGVTQTPRYLIKTRGQQVTLSCSPISGHRSVSWYQQTPGQGLQFLFEYFSETQRNKGNFPGRFSGRQFSNSRSEMNVSTLELGDSALYLCASSLELAVGTDTQYFGPGTRLTVL.

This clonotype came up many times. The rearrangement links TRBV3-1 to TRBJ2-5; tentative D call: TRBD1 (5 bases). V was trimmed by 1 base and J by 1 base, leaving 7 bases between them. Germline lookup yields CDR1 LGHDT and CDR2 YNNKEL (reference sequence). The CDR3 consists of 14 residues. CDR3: CASSQAQGQETQYF. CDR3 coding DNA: TGTGCCAGCAGCCAAGCCCAGGGCCAAGAGACCCAGTACTTC.

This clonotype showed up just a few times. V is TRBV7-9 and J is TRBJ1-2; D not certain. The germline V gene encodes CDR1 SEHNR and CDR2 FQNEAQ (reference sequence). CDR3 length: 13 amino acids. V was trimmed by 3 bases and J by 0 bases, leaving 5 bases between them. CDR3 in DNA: TGTGCCAGCAGCTTCCGGTCTAACTATGGCTACACCTTC. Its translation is CASSFRSNYGYTF.

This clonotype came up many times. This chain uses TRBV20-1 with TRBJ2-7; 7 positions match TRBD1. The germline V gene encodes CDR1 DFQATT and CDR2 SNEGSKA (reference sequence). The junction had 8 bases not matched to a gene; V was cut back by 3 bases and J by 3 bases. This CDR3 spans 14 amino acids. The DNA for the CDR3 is TGCAGTGCTAGTAGGGACAGTTTCGGCTACGAGCAGTACTTC. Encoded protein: CSASRDSFGYEQYF.

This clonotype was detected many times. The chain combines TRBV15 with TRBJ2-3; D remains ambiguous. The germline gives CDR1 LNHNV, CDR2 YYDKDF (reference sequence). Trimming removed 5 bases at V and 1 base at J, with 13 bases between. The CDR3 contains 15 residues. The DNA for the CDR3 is TGTGCCACCAGCCGTGAATGGCGCGGCACAGATACGCAGTATTTT. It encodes CATSREWRGTDTQYF.

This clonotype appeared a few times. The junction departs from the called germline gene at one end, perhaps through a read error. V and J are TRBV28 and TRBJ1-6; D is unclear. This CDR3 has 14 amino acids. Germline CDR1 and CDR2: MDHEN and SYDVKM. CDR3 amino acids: CASSEGRSNSPLNF. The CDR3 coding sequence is TGTGCCAGCAGTGAGGGTCGATCTAATTCACCCCTCAACTTT.

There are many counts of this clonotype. CDR3 sequence reads: CASSPWGVQDTQYF. The CDR3 DNA reads TGTGCCAGCAGTCCCTGGGGGGTGCAAGATACGCAGTATTTT. The chain has TRBV12-3 or TRBV12-4 and TRBJ2-3, with D possibly being TRBD2 (6 bases). The CDR3 length is 14 residues. Trimming took 5 bases from V and 5 from J, leaving 14 bases between them.

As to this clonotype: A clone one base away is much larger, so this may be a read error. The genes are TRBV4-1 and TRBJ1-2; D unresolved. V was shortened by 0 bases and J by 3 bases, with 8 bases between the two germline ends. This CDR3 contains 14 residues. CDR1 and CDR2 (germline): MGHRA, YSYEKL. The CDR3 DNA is TGCGCCAGCAGCCAAGACATCCCGGACTATGGCTACACCTTC. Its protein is CASSQDIPDYGYTF.

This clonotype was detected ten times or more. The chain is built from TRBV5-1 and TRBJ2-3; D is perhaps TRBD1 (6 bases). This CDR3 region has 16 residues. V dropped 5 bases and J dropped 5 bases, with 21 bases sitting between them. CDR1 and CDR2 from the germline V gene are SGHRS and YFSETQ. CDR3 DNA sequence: TGCGCCAGCAGTCAGAGCAGGGGTGCTGCTGTAGATACGCAGTATTTT. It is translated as CASSQSRGAAVDTQYF.

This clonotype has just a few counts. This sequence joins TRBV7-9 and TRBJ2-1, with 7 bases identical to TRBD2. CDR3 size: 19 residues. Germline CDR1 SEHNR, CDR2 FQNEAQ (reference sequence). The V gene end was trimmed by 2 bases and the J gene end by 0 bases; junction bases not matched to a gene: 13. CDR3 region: CASSLIIGRGGRSYNEQFF. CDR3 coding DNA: TGTGCCAGCAGCTTAATTATTGGCCGCGGGGGACGCTCCTACAATGAGCAGTTCTTC.

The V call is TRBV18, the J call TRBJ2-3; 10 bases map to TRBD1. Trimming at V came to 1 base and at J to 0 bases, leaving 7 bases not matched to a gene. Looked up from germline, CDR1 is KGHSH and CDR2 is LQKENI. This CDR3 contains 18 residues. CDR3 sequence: CASSPRRAGQGSTDTQYF. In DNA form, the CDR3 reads TGTGCCAGCTCACCACGAAGGGCGGGACAGGGGAGCACAGATACGCAGTATTTT.

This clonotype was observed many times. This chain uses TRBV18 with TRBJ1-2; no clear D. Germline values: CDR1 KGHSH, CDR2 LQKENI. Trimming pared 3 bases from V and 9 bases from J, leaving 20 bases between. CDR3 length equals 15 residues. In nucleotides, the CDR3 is TGTGCCAGCTCACCCTATCCGGGAAGAAGGCCACGCTACACCTTC. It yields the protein CASSPYPGRRPRYTF. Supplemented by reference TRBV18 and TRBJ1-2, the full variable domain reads NAGVMQNPRHLVRRRGQEARLRCSPMKGHSHVYWYRQLPEEGLKFMVYLQKENIIDESGMPKERFSAEFPKEGPSILRIQQVVRGDSAAYFCASSPYPGRRPRYTFGSGTRLTVV.

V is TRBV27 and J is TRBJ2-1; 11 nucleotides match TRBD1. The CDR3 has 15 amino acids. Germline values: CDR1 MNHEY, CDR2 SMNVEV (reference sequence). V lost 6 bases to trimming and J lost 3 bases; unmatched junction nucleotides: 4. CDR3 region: CASRQGTGGYNEQFF. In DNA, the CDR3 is TGTGCCAGCAGACAAGGGACAGGGGGCTACAATGAGCAGTTCTTC.

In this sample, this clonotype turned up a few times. The CDR3 region is CASSLALRGGGGEKLFF. CDR3 bases: TGTGCCAGCAGCTTAGCGCTAAGAGGGGGCGGTGGTGAAAAACTGTTTTTT. The chain links TRBV7-9 to TRBJ1-4; 7 bases are shared with TRBD1. Trimming removed 0 bases from V and 7 bases from J; junction bases left unmatched: 11. Germline-derived CDR1 and CDR2 are SEHNR and FQNEAQ (reference sequence). The CDR3 loop spans 17 amino acids.

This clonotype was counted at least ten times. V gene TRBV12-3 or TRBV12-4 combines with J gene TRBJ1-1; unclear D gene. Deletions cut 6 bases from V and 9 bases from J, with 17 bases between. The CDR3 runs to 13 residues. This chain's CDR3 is CASRRTGPTQAFF. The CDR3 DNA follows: TGTGCCAGCAGGAGGACGGGCCCCACCCAAGCTTTCTTT.

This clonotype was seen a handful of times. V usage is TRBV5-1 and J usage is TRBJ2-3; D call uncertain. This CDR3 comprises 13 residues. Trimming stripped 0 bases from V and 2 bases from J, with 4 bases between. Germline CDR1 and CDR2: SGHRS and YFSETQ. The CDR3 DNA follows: TGCGCCAGCAGCTTGGCAGACACAGATACGCAGTATTTT. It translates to CASSLADTDTQYF.